These 27 T cell receptor beta chains were all obtained from the same sample, sequenced in a study of response to subunit inactivated influenza vaccine (dated by TCRdb to the late 2010s). Libraries were built with RT-PCR. Sequencer: Illumina HiSeq 2500. TCRdb took the public reads, trimmed them with fastp at Q25, ran MiXCR for clone calling and kept in-frame beta chains. Duplicate CDR3 protein sequences are folded into a single record with the most common DNA and genes. The sample data list 450,000 to 600,000 distinct CDR3 sequences, and around 7.9% of these were observed just once. The biggest ten clones account for around 13% of the sample. Sample: PBMCs from blood, taken about 23 months after vaccination. These receptors were obtained from a man between 50 and 75 years old who received an inactivated influenza vaccine. Donor details come from another sample of the same person, matched by shared clones.

This clonotype was recorded a few times. The rearrangement uses TRBV4-1 and TRBJ2-1, with 9 bases aligning to TRBD2. The J segment lost 5 bases and the V segment lost 0 bases, leaving 8 bases of the junction unmatched. The V gene's germline CDR1 is MGHRA and CDR2 YSYEKL. CDR3 size: 17 residues. As DNA, the CDR3 is TGCGCCAGCAGCCAAGATCCGAGGGCTAGCGGGGACAATGAGCAGTTCTTC. Its protein product is CASSQDPRASGDNEQFF.

This clonotype turned up a few times. The genes are TRBV6-1 and TRBJ2-3; either TRBD1 or TRBD2 may fit D (5 bases each). V was trimmed by 4 bases and J by 0 bases, leaving 8 bases between them. The CDR3 loop spans 14 amino acids. Germline lookup yields CDR1 MNHNS and CDR2 SASEGT. CDR3 in amino acids: CASSVRDSTDTQYF. In nucleotides, the CDR3 is TGTGCCAGCAGTGTCCGGGACAGCACAGATACGCAGTATTTT.

The chain has TRBV6-1 and TRBJ2-7; weak D call: TRBD1 (6 bases). V was clipped by 1 base and J by 1 base, with 11 bases between them. The CDR3 runs 15 residues. From germline, CDR1 is MNHNS and CDR2 SASEGT. The CDR3 sequence: CASSEVWTASYEQYF. As DNA, the CDR3 is TGTGCCAGCAGTGAAGTTTGGACAGCATCCTACGAGCAGTACTTC.

For the CDR3, the DNA is TGCGCCAGCAGCCAAGATGCATGGGCAGTTAGTACCTACGAGCAGTACTTC. This encodes CASSQDAWAVSTYEQYF. The chain joins TRBV4-1 to TRBJ2-7, with D hard to call. Between the trimmed V and J ends, which lost 0 bases and 2 bases, there was a span of 17 bases. The germline gives CDR1 MGHRA, CDR2 YSYEKL. There are 17 residues in the CDR3.

This clonotype was counted between two and nine times. The chain carries TRBV7-2 and TRBJ2-5, with D perhaps TRBD2 (6 bases). The CDR3 totals 15 residues. CDR1 and CDR2 from the germline V gene are SGHTA and FQGNSA. The V gene lost 2 bases and the J gene lost 4 bases, with 14 bases spanning the gap. The CDR3 DNA reads TGTGCCAGCAGCTTAACCGGGGGTACGCGAGAGACCCAGTACTTC. Amino acid sequence: CASSLTGGTRETQYF.

This clonotype was picked up a small number of times. This chain's CDR3 is CASSMGTFLLNEQYF. The CDR3 DNA reads as TGTGCCAGCAGCATGGGGACGTTTCTGCTCAACGAGCAGTACTTC. V and J are TRBV7-9 and TRBJ2-7; tentatively, D is TRBD1 or TRBD2 (5 bases each). Trimming stripped 5 bases from V and 5 bases from J, with 19 bases between. Per the germline V gene, CDR1 is SEHNR and CDR2 is FQNEAQ (reference sequence). The CDR3 has 15 residues. Full variable domain (missing parts from reference TRBV7-9 and TRBJ2-7): DTGVSQNPRHKITKRGQNVTFRCDPISEHNRLYWYRQTLGQGPEFLTYFQNEAQLEKSRLLSDRFSAERPKGSFSTLEIQRTEQGDSAMYLCASSMGTFLLNEQYFGPGTRLTVT.

This clonotype was picked up many times. The rearrangement uses TRBV6-2 or TRBV6-3 and TRBJ2-1, with D possibly TRBD1 on 5 matching bases. Germline CDR1 is MNHEY and CDR2 is SVGEGT. Between the trimmed V and J ends, which lost 3 bases and 8 bases, there was a span of 29 bases. This CDR3 comprises 19 residues. The CDR3 nucleotides read TGTGCCAGCAGTTATCCAGACTTTCACACAGGACGGACCTCTCATGAGCAGTTCTTC. It encodes CASSYPDFHTGRTSHEQFF.

This clonotype was detected only a few times. Here the CDR3 DNA reads TGTGCCAGCAGCTGGGCGGGGCTAGGAACTGAGCAGTTCTTC. Amino acids: CASSWAGLGTEQFF. V usage is TRBV11-1 and J usage is TRBJ2-1; perhaps TRBD2 as D (6 bases). CDR3 length equals 14 residues. Germline V gene lookup returns CDR1 SGHAT and CDR2 FQDESV (reference sequence). V shed 4 bases and J shed 9 bases, with 16 bases lying between them.

This clonotype was counted a few times. The V gene is TRBV6-1, the J gene TRBJ1-2; D possibly corresponds to TRBD1 (6 bases). The germline gives CDR1 MNHNS, CDR2 SASEGT. Trimming shortened V by 10 bases and J by 4 bases, and 19 bases separated the two germline ends. This CDR3 is 14 amino acids long. As DNA, the CDR3 is TGTGCCACCGACGCGGGACAAGCAGGCTATGGCTACACCTTC. Translation gives CATDAGQAGYGYTF.

The table lists this clonotype with many counts. This chain connects TRBV29-1 to TRBJ2-2; D gene uncertain. Germline CDR1 is SQVTM and CDR2 is ANQGSEA. Trimming removed 5 bases at V and 1 base at J, with 5 bases between. The CDR3 runs to 12 residues. DNA for the CDR3: TGCAGCGTTTTGAGGAACACCGGGGAGCTGTTTTTT. The encoded protein is CSVLRNTGELFF.

This clonotype was found many times. The chain links TRBV4-3 to TRBJ2-3; 13 nucleotides align to TRBD2. The CDR3 is 16 residues long. The V segment lost 2 bases and the J segment 7 bases; nucleotides outside the gene matches: 6. Germline-derived CDR1 and CDR2 are LGHNA and YSLEER. CDR3 amino acids: CASSQSATSGRNTQYF. The CDR3 region has the DNA TGCGCCAGCAGCCAATCCGCGACTAGCGGGAGGAATACGCAGTATTTT.

This clonotype was seen at least ten times. V is TRBV4-1 and J is TRBJ1-2; D is ambiguous. This CDR3 contains 14 residues. The germline V gene has CDR1 MGHRA and CDR2 YSYEKL. V was clipped by 0 bases and J by 3 bases, with 8 bases between them. The CDR3 DNA reads TGCGCCAGCAGCCAAGATCCGGGCTACTATGGCTACACCTTC. This encodes CASSQDPGYYGYTF.

This clonotype was counted at least ten times. CDR3 in DNA: TGTGCCAGCAGTTCCGGGACTAGCGGGGTCAATGAGCAGTTCTTC. Amino acids: CASSSGTSGVNEQFF. The rearrangement links TRBV27 to TRBJ2-1; 13 bases fit TRBD2. Germline CDR1 MNHEY, CDR2 SMNVEV (reference sequence). The CDR3 extends over 15 amino acids. Germline trimming cut 4 bases from V and 6 bases from J; bases unmatched to any gene: 3.

The CDR3: CASSGLAESGELFF. The CDR3 nucleotides read TGTGCCAGCTCTGGACTAGCGGAGTCCGGGGAGCTGTTTTTT. The V and J genes are TRBV18 and TRBJ2-2, with 10 bases matching TRBD2. V was clipped by 6 bases and J by 6 bases; unmatched bases: 4. Germline V CDR1 and CDR2: KGHSH, LQKENI. This CDR3 spans 14 amino acids.

The chain combines TRBV12-3 or TRBV12-4 with TRBJ2-4; D might be TRBD1 (6 bases). V dropped 5 bases and J dropped 2 bases, with 13 bases sitting between them. This CDR3 comprises 15 residues. The CDR3 DNA sequence: TGTGCCAGCAGTGGGACATATGGGTCCAAAAACATTCAGTACTTC. It is translated as CASSGTYGSKNIQYF.

This clonotype was detected a few times. The chain's CDR3 is CASKRGDTIYF. The CDR3 DNA reads TGTGCCAGTAAGCGGGGGGACACCATATATTTT. The V and J genes are TRBV9 and TRBJ1-3; possibly TRBD1 for D (5 bases). This CDR3 region has 11 residues. Germline assignment: CDR1 SGDLS and CDR2 YYNGEE. V was shortened by 8 bases and J by 8 bases, with 11 bases between the two germline ends.

DNA of the CDR3: TGCAGTGCTGGGAGGGGAACTAGCGGGACCCTCTACAATGAGCAGTTCTTC. It specifies CSAGRGTSGTLYNEQFF. This sequence joins TRBV20-1 and TRBJ2-1; TRBD2 agrees at 10 bases. The CDR3 totals 17 residues. Germline CDR1 is DFQATT and CDR2 is SNEGSKA (reference sequence). V was clipped by 5 bases and J by 3 bases; unmatched bases: 13.

The sample holds a few counts of this clonotype. The chain links TRBV7-2 to TRBJ1-2; the D is unclear. CDR1 and CDR2 from the germline V gene are SGHTA and FQGNSA. The length of the CDR3 is 13 residues. V gave up 4 bases and J gave up 6 bases, with 12 bases separating them. DNA of the CDR3: TGTGCCAGCAGCTATCTGGGGAGGGATGGCTACACCTTC. It is translated as CASSYLGRDGYTF.

Many counts were recorded for this clonotype. CDR3 region: CASSYREASEAFF. CDR3 bases: TGTGCCAGCAGCTACAGGGAAGCCTCTGAAGCTTTCTTT. J is TRBJ1-1 and V is TRBV11-2; possibly TRBD1 for D (6 bases). V was trimmed by 4 bases and J by 6 bases, leaving 12 bases between them. Germline lookup yields CDR1 SGHAT and CDR2 FQNNGV. The length of the CDR3 is 13 residues.

This clonotype was detected only a few times. The DNA of the CDR3 is TGTGCCAGCAGCTTATCGAGGTCCGGGCCAGGCAATCAGCCCCAGCATTTT. Its translation: CASSLSRSGPGNQPQHF. The V gene is TRBV7-6, the J gene TRBJ1-5; D is unclear. Trimming removed 2 bases from V and 2 bases from J, with 16 bases in between. This CDR3 is built from 17 residues. CDR1 is SGHVS and CDR2 is FNYEAQ in the germline V gene. Based on the CDR3 plus reference TRBV7-6 and TRBJ1-5, the full variable domain is GAGVSQSPRYKVTKRGQDVALRCDPISGHVSLYWYRQALGQGPEFLTYFNYEAQQDKSGLPNDRFSAERPEGSISTLTIQRTEQRDSAMYRCASSLSRSGPGNQPQHFGDGTRLSIL.

This clonotype came up a few times. The gene calls are TRBV15 and TRBJ2-2; 7 nucleotides match TRBD1. Germline V gene sequence: CDR1 LNHNV, CDR2 YYDKDF (reference sequence). The CDR3 loop spans 15 amino acids. Unmatched junction bases numbered 5, after V lost 5 bases and J lost 2 bases. CDR3 nucleotide sequence: TGTGCCACCAGCCGAGGGACAGTTAACACCGGGGAGCTGTTTTTT. Amino acids: CATSRGTVNTGELFF.

The chain has TRBV6-1 and TRBJ1-1; no definite D call. The CDR3 runs 15 residues. Per the germline V gene, CDR1 is MNHNS and CDR2 is SASEGT. The ends were cut back, 4 bases at V and 0 bases at J, with 12 bases in the middle. This chain's CDR3 is CASSGYRALNTEAFF. The CDR3 bases are TGTGCCAGCAGTGGCTACCGGGCCCTGAACACTGAAGCTTTCTTT.

This clonotype was counted a few times. The V gene is TRBV3-1, the J gene TRBJ2-1; TRBD2 agrees at 12 bases. The CDR3 length is 17 residues. The germline gives CDR1 LGHDT, CDR2 YNNKEL (reference sequence). V gave up 0 bases and J gave up 6 bases; unmatched junction bases: 6. CDR3 nucleotides: TGTGCCAGCAGCCAAGAGACTAGCGGGAGACTGCGCAATGAGCAGTTCTTC. Translated, it gives CASSQETSGRLRNEQFF.

This clonotype was observed a handful of times. The chain is built from TRBV4-1 and TRBJ2-2; no firm D call. The CDR3 extends over 16 amino acids. V was clipped by 3 bases and J by 3 bases, with 14 bases between them. Germline V gene sequence: CDR1 MGHRA, CDR2 YSYEKL. CDR3 residues: CASSHPSRSYTGELFF. The DNA of the CDR3 is TGCGCCAGCAGCCACCCCAGCAGGAGCTACACCGGGGAGCTGTTTTTT.

This clonotype was seen a handful of times. This rearrangement joins TRBV4-3 to TRBJ1-2; no clear D gene. V lost 0 bases and J lost 6, with 17 bases in between. CDR1 LGHNA and CDR2 YSLEER come from the germline V gene. This CDR3 is built from 16 residues. In nucleotides, the CDR3 is TGCGCCAGCAGCCAAGAGGGTCTCAAGGCATTCGATGGCTACACCTTC. Its translation: CASSQEGLKAFDGYTF.

The chain carries TRBV5-6 and TRBJ2-1; TRBD2 aligns across 7 bases. From germline, CDR1 is SGHDT and CDR2 YYEEEE. Trimming cost V 2 bases and J 3 bases; bases outside gene matches: 5. The CDR3 is 15 residues long. CDR3 DNA sequence: TGTGCCAGCAGCTTTGGGACTATACTCTACAATGAGCAGTTCTTC. This sequence encodes CASSFGTILYNEQFF.

This chain connects TRBV24-1 to TRBJ2-7; 9 bases fit TRBD2. The V and J ends lost 5 bases and 2 bases, in that order; junction bases with no gene match: 3. This CDR3 comprises 14 residues. Germline V lookup: CDR1 KGHDR, CDR2 SFDVKD. Here the CDR3 DNA reads TGTGCCACCAGTGCGGCGGGAGGGACCTACGAGCAGTACTTC. Translating it yields CATSAAGGTYEQYF.